Listed below are T cell receptor beta chains from one sample, sequenced in a study of pediatric ulcerative colitis. Only in-frame clones appear in the TCRdb table, and some are missing; sequencing was by immunoSEQ multiplex PCR. Here the sample spans 17,000 or so clones, roughly 70% being singletons. Sequencing used gut tissue. The receptors come from a girl aged 10 to 17 with moderate ulcerative colitis. CDR3s include the opening cysteine and the closing phenylalanine or tryptophan. The D gene is left open where the match is weak. Part of the rows lack a size; the others show once, few, many or a class for expanded clones.

>TRBV9|TRBJ2-3|-|once
CASSVQEGDTQYF
TGTGCCAGCAGCGTTCAAGAGGGAGATACGCAGTATTTT
>TRBV4-2|TRBJ2-3|-|few
CASSQRLGGWDTQYF
TGTGCCAGCAGCCAACGGCTTGGGGGGTGGGATACGCAGTATTTT
>TRBV19|TRBJ2-3|-|-
CATTEEEGYTQYF
TGTGCCACCACGGAAGAGGAAGGGTATACGCAGTATTTT
>TRBV4-1|TRBJ2-7|TRBD1|-
CASSQGQASSYEQYF
TGCGCCAGCAGCCAGGGACAGGCGAGCTCCTACGAGCAGTACTTC
>TRBV27|TRBJ2-7|TRBD1|once
CASSFGQGGPYEQYF
TGTGCCAGCAGTTTCGGACAGGGGGGTCCATACGAGCAGTACTTC
>TRBV7-8|TRBJ2-7|TRBD2|medium-sized
CASSLGWGLSSGRADEQYF
TGTGCCAGCAGCTTAGGGTGGGGATTGTCTAGCGGGAGGGCTGACGAGCAGTACTTC
>TRBV7-6|TRBJ2-5|-|-
CASSLEGRGQETQYF
TGTGCCAGCAGCTTAGAGGGCAGGGGCCAAGAGACCCAGTACTTC
>TRBV23-1|TRBJ2-7|-|-
CASSPPLAQAAYEQYF
TGCGCCAGCAGTCCCCCCCTGGCCCAGGCCGCCTACGAGCAGTACTTC
>TRBV19|TRBJ2-1|TRBD2|-
CASSSGLAGGHSYNEQFF
TGTGCCAGTAGTTCAGGACTAGCGGGAGGTCACTCCTACAATGAGCAGTTCTTC
>TRBV6-6|TRBJ2-1|-|-
CASRPDRREQFF
TGTGCCAGCCGCCCAGACAGACGGGAGCAGTTCTTC
>TRBV6-4|TRBJ1-6|-|-
CASSLDPIYNSPLHF
TGTGCCAGCAGCCTAGACCCGATTTATAATTCACCCCTCCACTTT
>TRBV4-1|TRBJ1-5|TRBD1|few
CASSQNQGVGQPQHF
TGCGCCAGCAGCCAGAATCAGGGGGTGGGACAGCCCCAGCATTTT
>TRBV6-1|TRBJ2-7|TRBD2|few
CASPPGGRIYEQYF
TGTGCCAGCCCGCCGGGGGGAAGAATCTACGAGCAGTACTTC
>TRBV9|TRBJ1-1|-|-
CASSVGTERMNTEAFF
TGTGCCAGCAGCGTAGGGACGGAGAGGATGAACACTGAAGCTTTCTTT
>TRBV27|TRBJ2-3|TRBD1|-
CASRTGAGDTQYF
TGTGCCAGCAGAACAGGGGCAGGGGATACGCAGTATTTT
>TRBV6-5|TRBJ2-7|-|-
CASSPGARYEQYF
TGTGCCAGCAGTCCAGGGGCACGTTACGAGCAGTACTTC
>TRBV9|TRBJ1-2|TRBD1|medium-sized
CASSAGTADINYGYTF
TGTGCCAGCAGCGCGGGGACAGCTGATATAAACTATGGCTACACCTTC
>TRBV2|TRBJ2-1|-|once
CASTISVGNEQFF
TGTGCCAGCACTATCTCCGTGGGCAATGAGCAGTTCTTC
>TRBV11-2|TRBJ2-7|-|-
CASSLDYEQYF
TGTGCCAGCAGCTTAGACTACGAGCAGTACTTC
>TRBV2|TRBJ1-5|-|few
CASSAEPLNQPQHF
TGTGCCAGCAGTGCAGAACCGCTCAATCAGCCCCAGCATTTT
>TRBV11-1|TRBJ2-1|TRBD1|-
CASSLRGDRGDNEQFF
TGTGCCAGCAGCTTACGGGGGGACAGGGGTGACAATGAGCAGTTCTTC
>TRBV7-6|TRBJ2-5|TRBD2|-
CASSFAGVAGEETQYF
TGTGCCAGCAGCTTCGCCGGGGTAGCGGGGGAAGAGACCCAGTACTTC
>TRBV7-9|TRBJ1-2|-|few
CASSLYRDADGYTF
TGTGCCAGCAGCTTATATCGGGACGCCGATGGCTACACCTTC
>TRBV29-1|TRBJ1-5|-|-
CSVWGPTRRNQPQHF
TGCAGCGTCTGGGGACCGACCCGCCGGAATCAGCCCCAGCATTTT
>TRBV4-1|TRBJ2-6|-|few
CASSHNPPDSGANVLTF
TGCGCCAGCAGCCACAACCCTCCAGACTCTGGGGCCAACGTCCTGACTTTC
>TRBV4-1|TRBJ2-7|TRBD2|-
CASSQETSLQAYEQYF
TGCGCCAGCAGCCAAGAGACTAGCCTACAGGCCTACGAGCAGTACTTC
>TRBV6-1|TRBJ1-1|TRBD1|-
CASSEQGGITEAFF
TGTGCCAGCAGTGAACAGGGGGGTATCACTGAAGCTTTCTTT
>TRBV21-1|TRBJ1-2|-|few
CASLPMGRYPNYGYTF
TGTGCCAGCTTGCCTATGGGACGGTATCCTAACTATGGCTACACCTTC
>TRBV15|TRBJ2-7|TRBD1|-
CATSPGQGPPYEQYF
TGTGCCACCTCCCCGGGACAGGGGCCCCCCTACGAGCAGTACTTC
>TRBV6-1|TRBJ1-1|TRBD1|-
CASSEARDRAFF
TGTGCCAGCAGTGAAGCACGGGACAGAGCTTTCTTT
>TRBV28|TRBJ1-1|-|once
CASSLSTTLGSTEAFF
TGTGCCAGCAGTTTATCCACGACCCTAGGGAGCACTGAAGCTTTCTTT
>TRBV28|TRBJ2-3|-|-
CASSSPDRSTQYF
TGTGCCAGCAGTTCTCCAGACAGGTCGACGCAGTATTTT
>TRBV5-4|TRBJ1-1|-|-
CASSLDSPTEAFF
TGTGCCAGCAGCCTGGACAGCCCCACTGAAGCTTTCTTT
>TRBV9|TRBJ2-7|TRBD1|-
CASSPQTGTASYEQYF
TGTGCCAGCAGCCCCCAAACCGGGACAGCATCCTACGAGCAGTACTTC
>TRBV5-1|TRBJ1-1|-|once
CASSSPPGQLNTEAFF
TGCGCCAGCAGCTCGCCCCCAGGACAGTTGAACACTGAAGCTTTCTTT
>TRBV6-1|TRBJ2-7|-|-
CASSEFETFVYEQYF
TGTGCCAGCAGTGAATTCGAGACATTTGTTTACGAGCAGTACTTC
>TRBV6-5|TRBJ1-2|-|-
CASSYPSGNGYTF
TGTGCCAGCAGTTACCCTTCGGGGAACGGCTACACCTTC